These T cell receptor beta chains were read from a single sample in a study of T-cell memory formation after mild COVID-19. TCRdb itself ran the 5' RACE reads through MiXCR, one entry per CDR3 protein. The sample contains 450,000 to 650,000 distinct CDR3 sequences, 20% to 25% of which appear only once. The source material was PBMCs or a T cell subset sorted from them (not recorded which). Receptors were obtained from an adult woman who had mild COVID-19 (a few samples of this study predate the infection). Cell type and time point are not known. Each CDR3 is given with its conserved first and last residue. Fields, in order: V gene, clone size, D gene, J gene, CDR3 DNA, CDR3 protein. D genes are given only for firm matches. Where a row states a size, it is once, few, many or the class of an expanded clone; other rows omit it.

TRBV11-1	-	-	TRBJ2-2	TGTGCCAGCAGCTCTATGGGCGCCGCGAACACCGGGGAGCTGTTTTTT	CASSSMGAANTGELFF
TRBV19	-	-	TRBJ2-7	TGTGCCAGTAGTTATTACCACGAGCAGTACTTC	CASSYYHEQYF
TRBV12-5	few	-	TRBJ1-3	TGTGCTAGTGGACCCGGGACCGTAAACACCATATATTTT	CASGPGTVNTIYF
TRBV4-2	few	-	TRBJ2-5	TGTGCCAGCAGCCAAGGACTTCATGGGGGCCAAGAGACCCAGTACTTC	CASSQGLHGGQETQYF
TRBV19	-	-	TRBJ2-7	TGTGCCAGTAGTATGGGTCTCGAGCAGTACTTC	CASSMGLEQYF
TRBV20-1	few	-	TRBJ2-2	TGCAGTGCTAGTCCCACCGGGGAGCTGTTTTTT	CSASPTGELFF
TRBV25-1	few	TRBD2	TRBJ2-2	TGTGCCAGCACCACAAGGGAGGGACTAGCGGTTAGCACCGGGGAGCTGTTTTTT	CASTTREGLAVSTGELFF
TRBV4-1	-	TRBD1	TRBJ1-2	TGCGCCAGCGGGGACGTGAGGGACAGATATGGCTACACCTTC	CASGDVRDRYGYTF
TRBV11-2	few	TRBD2	TRBJ2-3	TGTGCCAGCAGCTTAGTCCCCGTGGTAGCGGGAGGGTCCACAGATACGCAGTATTTT	CASSLVPVVAGGSTDTQYF
TRBV6-2/TRBV6-3	-	TRBD2	TRBJ2-1	TGTGCCAGCAGTTACTCGCCAACTAGCGGGAGGGCCGGGTATCATGAGCAGTTCTTC	CASSYSPTSGRAGYHEQFF
TRBV6-2/TRBV6-3	-	-	TRBJ2-5	TGTGCCAGCAGTTACCCCCCCTGGCGGAGACAAGAGACCCAGTACTTC	CASSYPPWRRQETQYF
TRBV6-2/TRBV6-3	few	-	TRBJ2-7	TGTGCCAGCAGCCCACAGGGCGGACCAACCTACGAGCAGTACTTC	CASSPQGGPTYEQYF
TRBV7-8	many	-	TRBJ2-5	TGTGCCAGCAGCTTAGTGGTAGCTCAAGAGACCCAGTACTTC	CASSLVVAQETQYF
TRBV7-9	few	-	TRBJ1-1	TGTGCCAGCAGCACCCTAAAGATCACGAACACTGAAGCTTTCTTT	CASSTLKITNTEAFF
TRBV3-1	-	TRBD1	TRBJ1-3	TGTGCCAGCAGCCAACTTCAAGCCGGGACAGACATATATTTT	CASSQLQAGTDIYF
TRBV29-1	few	-	TRBJ2-2	TGCAGCGTTAACGGACAGAACACCGGGGAGCTGTTTTTT	CSVNGQNTGELFF
TRBV6-2/TRBV6-3	few	-	TRBJ2-7	TGTGCCAGCAGTTACTATACCTACGAGCAGTACTTC	CASSYYTYEQYF
TRBV29-1	many	-	TRBJ2-1	TGCAGCGTTGTTCCAGGGGGGACCTACAATGAGCAGTTCTTC	CSVVPGGTYNEQFF
TRBV7-2	-	TRBD1	TRBJ2-5	TGTGCCAGCAGCTTACCATCCGGGACAGGGATGGAGACCCAGTACTTC	CASSLPSGTGMETQYF
TRBV7-6	few	-	TRBJ1-4	TGTGCCAGCAGTGTTCAGCCTTTCGGACAGACAACTAATGAAAAACTGTTTTTT	CASSVQPFGQTTNEKLFF
TRBV11-2	few	TRBD2	TRBJ2-7	TGTGCCAGCAGCTTTACAGAGACTAGCGGGGCTCCCTACGAGCAGTACTTC	CASSFTETSGAPYEQYF
TRBV19	few	TRBD2	TRBJ2-1	TGTGCCAGTAGTACCCCCCAGAGCGGGATGTACAATGAGCAGTTCTTC	CASSTPQSGMYNEQFF
TRBV20-1	-	TRBD2	TRBJ2-3	TGCAGTGCCGACTCCGGGACTAGCGGGGGACCAGATACGCAGTATTTT	CSADSGTSGGPDTQYF
TRBV6-6	few	TRBD1	TRBJ1-5	TGTGCCAGCAGGGGGACAGGGCGGGGTCAGCCCCAGCATTTT	CASRGTGRGQPQHF
TRBV2	-	-	TRBJ2-4	TGTGCCAGCAGATCGCAGGGGCAGTCATTAGCCAAAAACATTCAGTACTTC	CASRSQGQSLAKNIQYF
TRBV4-3	-	-	TRBJ1-2	TGCGCCAGCAGCCAAGCGCTGGGGAAGGACTATGGCTACACCTTC	CASSQALGKDYGYTF
TRBV27	-	-	TRBJ1-1	TGTGCCAGCAACAGACAGGCCGCTTTGAACACTGAAGCTTTCTTT	CASNRQAALNTEAFF
TRBV9	-	-	TRBJ2-3	TGTGCAAGCAGCGTAGGGTCCTCCCCACACACAGATACGCAGTATTTT	CASSVGSSPHTDTQYF
TRBV7-2	few	-	TRBJ2-1	TGTGCCAGCAGCTTCGATTTAAGGGGTGAGCAGTTCTTC	CASSFDLRGEQFF
TRBV20-1	-	-	TRBJ2-7	TGCAGTGCTAGAAACCCAGGACTGACGTCCTACGAGCAGTACTTC	CSARNPGLTSYEQYF
TRBV12-3/TRBV12-4	few	-	TRBJ1-1	TGTGCCAGCAGTTTTGGGGGTGAAGCTTTCTTT	CASSFGGEAFF
TRBV4-3	-	TRBD2	TRBJ2-4	TGCGCCAGCAGCCAAGATTTTGATAGCGGGCCCAAAAACATTCAGTACTTC	CASSQDFDSGPKNIQYF
TRBV20-1	few	TRBD1	TRBJ1-2	TGCAGTGCTAGAGATACCAGACAGGGGGCCTATGGCTACACCTTC	CSARDTRQGAYGYTF
TRBV5-5	few	-	TRBJ2-3	TGTGCCAGCAGCTTGGATGCCAGGGCCGGTGGGGATACGCAGTATTTT	CASSLDARAGGDTQYF
TRBV12-3/TRBV12-4	few	TRBD1	TRBJ1-1	TGTGCCAGCAGTGTTCCGGGACAGGGTCCTGAAGCTTTCTTT	CASSVPGQGPEAFF
TRBV7-9	once	-	TRBJ2-7	TGTGCCAGCAGCTTAGAACAGGGCAACGAGCAGTACTTC	CASSLEQGNEQYF
TRBV12-3/TRBV12-4	-	TRBD1	TRBJ1-1	TGTGCCAGCAGTAAAGACAGGGCCGAAGCTTTCTTT	CASSKDRAEAFF
TRBV29-1	-	-	TRBJ1-1	TGCAGCGTGACGAACACGGCCAGGGCTTTCTTT	CSVTNTARAFF
TRBV7-9	many	-	TRBJ2-6	TGTGCCAGCAGCTCATCTGGGGCCAACGTCCTGACTTTC	CASSSSGANVLTF
TRBV7-9	many	-	TRBJ2-7	TGTGCCAGCAGCTGGACAGCCTACGAGCAGTACTTC	CASSWTAYEQYF
TRBV9	few	TRBD2	TRBJ2-1	TGTGCCAGCAGCGTAGGGGCCAGCGGGAGGGCACCTGGGAATGAGCAGTTCTTC	CASSVGASGRAPGNEQFF
TRBV15	-	TRBD1	TRBJ2-2	TGTGCCACCAGCTGGGGACAGGGGAGCACCGGGGAGCTGTTTTTT	CATSWGQGSTGELFF
TRBV5-1	many	TRBD1	TRBJ1-3	TGCGCCAGCAGCTATACAGGGGCCTCCGCTGGAAACACCATATATTTT	CASSYTGASAGNTIYF
TRBV6-2/TRBV6-3	-	TRBD2	TRBJ2-7	TGTGCCAGCAGCCGACTAGCGGGACGCAACTACGAGCAGTACTTC	CASSRLAGRNYEQYF
TRBV7-9	-	TRBD2	TRBJ2-3	TGTGCCAGCAGCAACGAAGGGACTAGCGCTAGCACAGATACGCAGTATTTT	CASSNEGTSASTDTQYF
TRBV5-1	-	TRBD1	TRBJ1-6	TGCGCCAGCAGCACCCGGGACAGAGATAATTCACCCCTCCACTTT	CASSTRDRDNSPLHF
TRBV2	-	TRBD2	TRBJ2-1	TGTGCCAGCAGCCGGCATCTAGCGGGGACTAACAATGAGCAGTTCTTC	CASSRHLAGTNNEQFF
TRBV7-8	few	TRBD1	TRBJ2-3	TGTGCCAGCAGCTTTCCCTTAGACAGGGCCAGCACAGATACGCAGTATTTT	CASSFPLDRASTDTQYF
TRBV7-9	few	-	TRBJ2-1	TGTGCCAGCAGCCCGATTCCGGCCAATGAGCAGTTCTTC	CASSPIPANEQFF
TRBV7-2	-	-	TRBJ1-6	TGTGCCAGCAGCTTAGCGGGGGGTTCTAATTCACCCCTCCACTTT	CASSLAGGSNSPLHF
TRBV28	-	TRBD1	TRBJ2-1	TGTGCCAGCAGTTTTATAAGGGGGCTATCGGATGAGCAGTTCTTC	CASSFIRGLSDEQFF
TRBV30	-	-	TRBJ1-2	TGTGCCTGGGCCCGGGGGGGGAAGACTAACTATGGCTACACCTTC	CAWARGGKTNYGYTF
TRBV7-9	few	-	TRBJ2-3	TGTGCCAGCAGCCCCCACTTTTTGGACAGCCGAGGGGGTACGCAGTATTTT	CASSPHFLDSRGGTQYF